The 8 T cell receptor beta chains in this list originate from one sample, sequenced in a study of long-term antiretroviral therapy in people with HIV. At the survey level, the v3.0 immunoSEQ assay was run. Clones were sequenced by immunoSEQ multiplex PCR, and TCRdb holds only the in-frame ones, with some missing. Counted here are fewer than 45,000 clones, over 90% occurring once; the ten biggest clones make up 2.7%. Sequencing was performed on unsorted PBMCs, taken 3.7 years after starting antiretroviral therapy. The origin of the receptors is a woman aged 45 to 65 with HIV.

The chain carries TRBV25-1 and TRBJ2-6, with 8 bases matching TRBD1. Germline V CDR1 and CDR2: MGHDK, SYGVNS. V gave up 2 bases and J gave up 4 bases; unmatched junction bases: 4. The CDR3 runs 16 residues. CDR3 sequence (DNA): TGTGCCAGCAGTGAACAGGGGGCGCCAGGGGCCAACGTCCTGACTTTC. Protein product: CASSEQGAPGANVLTF.

V usage is TRBV5-1 and J usage is TRBJ2-6, with D uncertain. Looked up from germline, CDR1 is SGHRS and CDR2 is YFSETQ. The CDR3 is 16 amino acids. The germline V and J ends were trimmed by 0 bases and 2 bases, with 9 bases remaining between them. CDR3 DNA sequence: TGCGCCAGCAGCTTGGAGGGTTCCCCTGGGGCCAACGTCCTGACTTTC. This codes for CASSLEGSPGANVLTF.

The gene calls are TRBV5-1 and TRBJ2-5; 8 bases map to TRBD1. Per germline, CDR1 SGHRS and CDR2 YFSETQ. There are 14 residues in the CDR3. Trimming at V came to 4 bases and at J to 5 bases, leaving 7 bases not matched to a gene. The CDR3 bases are TGCGCCAGCAGCACTGGACAGGGTTCGGAGACCCAGTACTTC. As protein: CASSTGQGSETQYF. The whole variable domain, remainder taken from reference TRBV5-1 and TRBJ2-5, is KAGVTQTPRYLIKTRGQQVTLSCSPISGHRSVSWYQQTPGQGLQFLFEYFSETQRNKGNFPGRFSGRQFSNSRSEMNVSTLELGDSALYLCASSTGQGSETQYFGPGTRLLVL.

V and J are TRBV7-9 and TRBJ1-2; D is ambiguous. The ends were cut back, 5 bases at V and 6 bases at J, with 13 bases in the middle. This CDR3 is 13 amino acids long. CDR1 and CDR2 from the germline V gene are SEHNR and FQNEAQ (reference sequence). This chain's CDR3 is CASSPGIQNGYTF. CDR3 DNA: TGTGCCAGCAGCCCTGGGATCCAGAATGGCTACACCTTC.

V and J are TRBV6-1 and TRBJ2-3; TRBD1 aligns across 10 bases. Germline-derived CDR1 and CDR2 are MNHNS and SASEGT. The CDR3 has 15 residues. J gave up 1 base and V 6 bases, and 4 bases lay outside the gene matches. The CDR3 sequence: CASRAGQGRTDTQYF. CDR3 bases: TGTGCCAGCAGGGCGGGACAGGGGCGCACAGATACGCAGTATTTT.

The V gene is TRBV9, the J gene TRBJ2-5; TRBD2 agrees at 9 bases. V gave up 0 bases and J gave up 8 bases; unmatched junction bases: 2. In germline, CDR1 is SGDLS, CDR2 YYNGEE. This CDR3 contains 13 residues. CDR3: CASSVGSGGTQYF. The CDR3, as DNA: TGTGCCAGCAGCGTAGGTAGCGGGGGCACCCAGTACTTC.

Comment on this clone: The same CDR3 is also encoded by other DNA sequences in this sample. V is TRBV9 and J is TRBJ2-5; D gene ambiguous. CDR1 is SGDLS, CDR2 YYNGEE, per germline. The CDR3 covers 14 residues. V lost 1 base, J lost 2 bases, and 9 bases lay in between. CDR3 loop: CASSVSPAQETQYF. CDR3 DNA: TGTGCCAGCAGCGTATCGCCAGCACAAGAGACCCAGTACTTC.

The gene calls are TRBV6-6 and TRBJ1-2; the D gene is possibly TRBD1 (6 bases). V lost 6 bases to trimming and J lost 6 bases, with 14 bases between them. Germline CDR1 MNHNY, CDR2 SVGAGI (reference sequence). This CDR3 has 13 amino acids. The chain's CDR3 is CASSKRTVDGYTF. CDR3 nucleotides: TGTGCCAGCAGCAAAAGGACAGTGGATGGCTACACCTTC.